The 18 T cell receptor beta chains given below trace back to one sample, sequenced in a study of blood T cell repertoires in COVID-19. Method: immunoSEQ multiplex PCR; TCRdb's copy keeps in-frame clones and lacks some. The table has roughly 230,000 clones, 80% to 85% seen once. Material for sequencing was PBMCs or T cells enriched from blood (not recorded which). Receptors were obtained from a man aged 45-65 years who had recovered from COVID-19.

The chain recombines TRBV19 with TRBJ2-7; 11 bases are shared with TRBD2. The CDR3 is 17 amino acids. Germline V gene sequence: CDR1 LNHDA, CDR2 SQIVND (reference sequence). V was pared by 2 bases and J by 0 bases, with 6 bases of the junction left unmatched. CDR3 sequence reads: CASSISPLAGASYEQYF. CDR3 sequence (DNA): TGTGCCAGTAGTATATCCCCACTAGCGGGGGCCTCCTACGAGCAGTACTTC.

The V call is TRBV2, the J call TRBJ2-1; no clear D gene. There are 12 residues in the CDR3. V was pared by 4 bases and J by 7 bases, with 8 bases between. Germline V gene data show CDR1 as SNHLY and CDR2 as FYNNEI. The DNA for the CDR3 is TGTGCCAGCAGTGCCCGCGAAAATGAGCAGTTCTTC. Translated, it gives CASSARENEQFF.

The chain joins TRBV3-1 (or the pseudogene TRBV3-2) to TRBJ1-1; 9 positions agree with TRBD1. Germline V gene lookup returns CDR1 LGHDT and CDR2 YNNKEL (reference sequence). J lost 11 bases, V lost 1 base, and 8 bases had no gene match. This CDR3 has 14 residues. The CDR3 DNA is TGTGCCAGCAGCCAAGCTGCAACAGGGGGCCATGCTTTCTTT. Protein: CASSQAATGGHAFF.

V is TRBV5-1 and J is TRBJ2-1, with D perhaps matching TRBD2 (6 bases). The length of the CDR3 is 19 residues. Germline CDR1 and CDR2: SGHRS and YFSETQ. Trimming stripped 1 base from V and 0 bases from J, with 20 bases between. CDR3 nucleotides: TGCGCCAGCAGCTTGCCCCGGGTATCGGGGAGGAACTCCTACAATGAGCAGTTCTTC. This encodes CASSLPRVSGRNSYNEQFF.

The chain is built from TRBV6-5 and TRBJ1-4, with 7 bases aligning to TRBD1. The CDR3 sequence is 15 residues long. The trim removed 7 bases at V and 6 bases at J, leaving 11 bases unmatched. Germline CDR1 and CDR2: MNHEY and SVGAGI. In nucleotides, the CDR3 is TGTGCCAGCACCCTAAGGGGACAGCTCCATGAAAAACTGTTTTTT. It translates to CASTLRGQLHEKLFF.

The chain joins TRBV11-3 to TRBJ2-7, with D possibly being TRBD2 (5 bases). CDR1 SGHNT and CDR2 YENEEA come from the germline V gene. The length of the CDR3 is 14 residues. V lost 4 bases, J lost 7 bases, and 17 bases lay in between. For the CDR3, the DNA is TGTGCCAGCAGCTCTGTGCTGGACTCTCATGAGCAGTACTTC. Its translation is CASSSVLDSHEQYF.

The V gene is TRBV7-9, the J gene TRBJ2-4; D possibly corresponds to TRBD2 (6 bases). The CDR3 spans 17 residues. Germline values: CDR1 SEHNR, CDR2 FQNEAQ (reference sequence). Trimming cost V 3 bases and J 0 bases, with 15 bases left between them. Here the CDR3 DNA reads TGTGCCAGCAGCTTCTGGGGGGAGCGGATAGCCAAAAACATTCAGTACTTC. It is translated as CASSFWGERIAKNIQYF.

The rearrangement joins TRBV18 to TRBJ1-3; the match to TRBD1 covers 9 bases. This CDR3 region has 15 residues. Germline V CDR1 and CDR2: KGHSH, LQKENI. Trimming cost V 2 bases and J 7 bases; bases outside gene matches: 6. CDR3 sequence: CASSPSGQGRNTIYF. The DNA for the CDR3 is TGTGCCAGCTCACCATCAGGACAGGGGCGGAACACCATATATTTT.

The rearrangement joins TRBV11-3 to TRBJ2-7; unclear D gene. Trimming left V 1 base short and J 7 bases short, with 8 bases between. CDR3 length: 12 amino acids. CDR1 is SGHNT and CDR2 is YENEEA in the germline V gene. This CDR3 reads CASSLVLGEQYF. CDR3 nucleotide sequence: TGTGCCAGCAGCTTAGTGCTAGGTGAGCAGTACTTC.

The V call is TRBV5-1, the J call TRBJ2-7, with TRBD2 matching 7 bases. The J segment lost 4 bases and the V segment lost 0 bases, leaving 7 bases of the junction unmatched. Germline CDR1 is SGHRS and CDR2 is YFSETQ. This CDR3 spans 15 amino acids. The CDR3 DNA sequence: TGCGCCAGCAGCTTGGCGCCTAGCGGCCTGTACGAGCAGTACTTC. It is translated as CASSLAPSGLYEQYF.

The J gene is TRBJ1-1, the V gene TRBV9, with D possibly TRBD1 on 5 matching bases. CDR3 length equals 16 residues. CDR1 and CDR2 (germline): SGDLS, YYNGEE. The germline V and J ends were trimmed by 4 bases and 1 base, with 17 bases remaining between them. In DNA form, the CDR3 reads TGTGCCAGCAGCTATACCCCCAGGGCGGAGAACACTGAAGCTTTCTTT. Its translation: CASSYTPRAENTEAFF.

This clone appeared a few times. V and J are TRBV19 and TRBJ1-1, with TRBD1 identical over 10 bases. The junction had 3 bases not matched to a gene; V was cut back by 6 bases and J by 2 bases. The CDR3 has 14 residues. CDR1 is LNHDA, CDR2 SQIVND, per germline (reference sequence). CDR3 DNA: TGTGCCAGTAGGAGGGACAGGGGTAACACTGAAGCTTTCTTT. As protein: CASRRDRGNTEAFF.

This CDR3 reads CASSWTGWETQYF. Here the CDR3 DNA reads TGTGCCAGCAGTTGGACAGGGTGGGAGACCCAGTACTTC. The chain has TRBV12-3 or TRBV12-4 and TRBJ2-5; TRBD1 aligns across 8 bases. The CDR3 consists of 13 residues. Losses at the gene ends were 4 bases for V and 5 bases for J; bases not matched to a gene: 3.

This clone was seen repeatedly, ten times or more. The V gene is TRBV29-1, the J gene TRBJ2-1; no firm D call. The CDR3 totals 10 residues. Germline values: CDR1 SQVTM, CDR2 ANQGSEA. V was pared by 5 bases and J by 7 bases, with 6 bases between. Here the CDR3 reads CSVRSNEQFF. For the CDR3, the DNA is TGCAGCGTTAGGAGTAATGAGCAGTTCTTC.

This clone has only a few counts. The CDR3 loop reads CASSFSGQYTGELFF. CDR3 nucleotide sequence: TGTGCCAGCAGCTTCTCGGGACAGTACACCGGGGAGCTGTTTTTT. This sequence joins TRBV7-3 and TRBJ2-2; 7 nucleotides align to TRBD1. CDR1 and CDR2 (germline): SGHTA, FQGTGA. The CDR3 runs to 15 residues. Losses at the gene ends were 3 bases for V and 3 bases for J; bases not matched to a gene: 4.

The CDR3 DNA reads as TGTGCCAGCAGCAGCCGACAGGGGAGCTCTGGAAACACCATATATTTT. It translates to CASSSRQGSSGNTIYF. The V call is TRBV11-3, the J call TRBJ1-3; 8 bases map to TRBD1. Germline CDR1 and CDR2: SGHNT and YENEEA. V trimming: 5 bases; J trimming: 0 bases; junction bases outside the gene matches: 6. This CDR3 is 16 amino acids long.

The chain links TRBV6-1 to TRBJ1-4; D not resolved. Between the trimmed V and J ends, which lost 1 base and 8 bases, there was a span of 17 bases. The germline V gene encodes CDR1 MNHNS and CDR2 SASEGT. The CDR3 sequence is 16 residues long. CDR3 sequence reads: CASSEGGGWDREKLFF. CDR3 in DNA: TGTGCCAGCAGTGAAGGTGGAGGGTGGGATAGAGAAAAACTGTTTTTT.

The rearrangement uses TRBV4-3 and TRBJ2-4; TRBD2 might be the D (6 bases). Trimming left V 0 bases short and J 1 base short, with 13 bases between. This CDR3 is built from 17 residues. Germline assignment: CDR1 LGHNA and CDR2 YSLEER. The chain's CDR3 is CASSQERASVAKNIQYF. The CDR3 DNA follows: TGCGCCAGCAGCCAAGAGCGAGCTAGCGTGGCCAAAAACATTCAGTACTTC.